Listed here are 17 T cell receptor beta chains from one sample, sequenced in a study of blood T cells in healthy people across ages. Combining a sample-barcoded 5' primer with a J-beta primer mix, a second PCR ran for 7 to 11 cycles. MiXCR, applied by TCRdb to the 5' RACE reads, yields one record per CDR3 protein. The sample contains roughly 2 million distinct CDR3 sequences, 49% of which appear only once. The sequenced sample was blood. The receptors stem from a woman in her thirties or forties in good health.

This chain links TRBV14 with TRBJ2-4; weak D call: TRBD2 (6 bases). The J call is in doubt because the DNA end fits TRBJ2-7 better. Germline V gene sequence: CDR1 SGHDN, CDR2 FVKESK. This CDR3 region has 14 residues. The CDR3 nucleotides are TGTGCCAGCAGCCAAGTAGCGGACTCCTACGAGCAGTACTTC. Protein: CASSQVADSYEQYF.

The chain combines TRBV5-1 with TRBJ2-5; D gene ambiguous. V lost 0 bases to trimming and J lost 2 bases, with 11 bases between them. This CDR3 has 15 amino acids. CDR1 SGHRS and CDR2 YFSETQ come from the germline V gene. Here the CDR3 reads CASSLGVNSQETQYF. The CDR3 coding sequence is TGCGCCAGCAGCTTGGGGGTCAACTCGCAAGAGACCCAGTACTTC.

V gene TRBV6-5 combines with J gene TRBJ2-1; the D is unclear. Deletions cut 5 bases from V and 5 bases from J, with 13 bases between. The CDR3 contains 14 residues. Germline V gene lookup returns CDR1 MNHEY and CDR2 SVGAGI. In DNA form, the CDR3 reads TGTGCCAGCAGTCCCTGGCCACTGGACAATGAGCAGTTCTTC. Amino acids: CASSPWPLDNEQFF.

The V and J genes are TRBV4-2 and TRBJ2-1; D not resolved. CDR3 length: 11 residues. With 4 bases removed from V and 10 bases from J, the gap between germline ends came to 8 bases. Germline V gene data show CDR1 as LGHNA and CDR2 as YNFKEQ. The CDR3 reads CASSPNAEQFF. Written as DNA, the CDR3 is TGTGCCAGCAGCCCCAACGCCGAGCAGTTCTTC.

The chain uses TRBV20-1 and TRBJ2-3, with 10 bases that match TRBD1. Germline CDR1 DFQATT, CDR2 SNEGSKA (reference sequence). This CDR3 spans 15 amino acids. J was trimmed by 3 bases and V by 6 bases; bases with no gene match: 9. CDR3: CSAKPGQGYTDTQYF. The DNA of the CDR3 is TGCAGTGCAAAACCGGGACAGGGGTATACAGATACGCAGTATTTT.

With respect to this clonotype: Relative to the germline gene, one junction end is altered; a read error may explain this. The chain has TRBV6-2 or TRBV6-3 and TRBJ2-7, with 7 bases fitting TRBD2. This CDR3 spans 13 amino acids. CDR1 MNHEY and CDR2 SVGEGT come from the germline V gene. The CDR3 protein is CASSHGGSGERYF. CDR3 sequence (DNA): TGTGCCAGCAGCCACGGGGGGTCAGGTGAGCGGTACTTC.

This clonotype was seen a handful of times. This chain connects TRBV6-2 or TRBV6-3 to TRBJ2-1; 10 nucleotides align to TRBD2. V lost 5 bases and J lost 7; bases outside the gene matches: 8. The CDR3 is 15 amino acids. CDR1 is MNHEY and CDR2 is SVGEGT in the germline V gene. The CDR3 reads CASSPSGGAWNEQFF. CDR3 DNA: TGTGCCAGCAGTCCGAGCGGGGGGGCCTGGAATGAGCAGTTCTTC.

The sample holds a few counts of this clonotype. The genes are TRBV20-1 and TRBJ2-7, with D hard to call. The CDR3 runs to 14 residues. V gave up 1 base and J gave up 0 bases, with 10 bases separating them. CDR1 DFQATT and CDR2 SNEGSKA come from the germline V gene (reference sequence). This chain's CDR3 is CSARGALNSYEQYF. The CDR3 DNA sequence: TGCAGTGCTAGAGGAGCACTGAACTCCTACGAGCAGTACTTC.

This rearrangement joins TRBV7-2 to TRBJ2-1; TRBD2 matches at 13 bases. With 9 bases clipped from V and 6 bases from J, the junction kept 8 bases outside the gene matches. The CDR3 consists of 15 residues. Per the germline V gene, CDR1 is SGHTA and CDR2 is FQGNSA. CDR3 region: CASAPGLAGINEQFF. CDR3 coding DNA: TGTGCCAGTGCACCGGGACTAGCGGGGATCAATGAGCAGTTCTTC.

The rearrangement uses TRBV27 and TRBJ2-4; 10 bases map to TRBD2. CDR3 length: 17 amino acids. The J segment lost 2 bases and the V segment lost 0 bases, leaving 4 bases of the junction unmatched. Germline CDR1 and CDR2: MNHEY and SMNVEV (reference sequence). The CDR3 is CASSLSSGGAPKNIQYF. The DNA for the CDR3 is TGTGCCAGCAGTTTATCGAGCGGGGGGGCTCCCAAAAACATTCAGTACTTC.

This clonotype was detected ten times or more. The chain employs TRBV4-2 and TRBJ2-7, with D tentatively TRBD1 or TRBD2 (5 bases each). Trimming shortened V by 4 bases and J by 7 bases, and 17 bases separated the two germline ends. CDR3 length: 14 amino acids. Germline V CDR1 and CDR2: LGHNA, YNFKEQ. CDR3 DNA sequence: TGTGCCAGCAGCCGGAGGTTCGCAGAGGGGGAGCAGTACTTC. Residues: CASSRRFAEGEQYF.

The V gene is TRBV27, the J gene TRBJ1-6; D is undetermined. The CDR3 runs to 15 residues. The ends were cut back, 3 bases at V and 7 bases at J, with 13 bases in the middle. From germline, CDR1 is MNHEY and CDR2 SMNVEV (reference sequence). Written as DNA, the CDR3 is TGTGCCAGCAGTTTTGGGAGTGGCGGGAATTCACCCCTCCACTTT. Translated, it gives CASSFGSGGNSPLHF.

This clonotype was detected only a few times. The chain has TRBV4-3 and TRBJ2-7, with 13 bases identical to TRBD2. The last part of the DNA fits TRBJ2-5 better; the J call may be wrong. The CDR3 consists of 16 residues. Per germline, CDR1 LGHNA and CDR2 YSLEER. Here the CDR3 DNA reads TGCGCCAGCAGCCAAGGGACTAGCGGGGGCCGGGAGACCCAGTACTTC. This translates into CASSQGTSGGRETQYF.

V gene TRBV5-6 combines with J gene TRBJ2-7, with D maybe TRBD1 (6 bases). Germline CDR1 is SGHDT and CDR2 is YYEEEE. The germline V and J ends were trimmed by 3 bases and 7 bases, with 23 bases remaining between them. The length of the CDR3 is 16 residues. The DNA of the CDR3 is TGTGCCAGCAGCTCCGCTCAGGGGCCGTCCTACAATGAGCAGTACTTC. This translates into CASSSAQGPSYNEQYF.

This clonotype occurred once. The chain couples TRBV20-1 to TRBJ2-5; TRBD1 aligns across 10 bases. The CDR3 covers 15 residues. The germline V gene has CDR1 DFQATT and CDR2 SNEGSKA (reference sequence). After removal of 7 bases from V and 5 bases from J, the junction contained 13 bases not matched to a gene. CDR3 protein: CSVRRRDRGGETQYF. The DNA for the CDR3 is TGCAGTGTAAGAAGACGGGACAGGGGAGGGGAGACCCAGTACTTC.

The chain uses TRBV12-3 or TRBV12-4 and TRBJ1-2, with 9 nucleotides matching TRBD1. The ends lost 7 bases at V and 4 bases at J; junction bases unmatched: 13. The CDR3 has 16 residues. The CDR3: CASTQGGWDRVYGYTF. CDR3 bases: TGTGCCAGCACCCAAGGGGGGTGGGACAGGGTCTATGGCTACACCTTC.

This clonotype was seen more than once but under ten times. The chain combines TRBV7-9 with TRBJ1-1, with D perhaps TRBD1 (6 bases). Germline CDR1 and CDR2: SEHNR and FQNEAQ (reference sequence). With 5 bases removed from V and 0 bases from J, the gap between germline ends came to 10 bases. The CDR3 runs to 14 residues. CDR3 nucleotide sequence: TGTGCCAGCAGCGCCGGGACATTGAACACTGAAGCTTTCTTT. As protein: CASSAGTLNTEAFF.